Below are 5 T cell receptor delta chains sequenced from a single sample in a study of gamma-delta T cells after stem cell transplantation. TCRdb called clones anew from the RT-PCR reads with CATT. The sample shows over 1,000 delta-chain clones, approximately 2.8% of them seen only once. The sequenced sample consisted of gamma-delta T cells. These receptors originate from a human donor. It is not recorded whose cells these are; they may come from a transplant donor.

This clone was recorded a few times. A read error is likely here: a far larger clone is one base away. Other DNA sequences in the same sample also yield this CDR3. This sequence joins TRDV2 and TRDJ1, with TRDD3 matching over 10 bases. This CDR3 has 16 amino acids. Germline-derived CDR1 and CDR2 are GEAIGNYY and EKD. CDR3 amino acids: CACELLGDTYTDKLIF. The CDR3 bases are TGTGCCTGTGAGTTGTTGGGGGATACATACACCGATAAGCTCATCTTT.

Turning to this clone: The translation of this DNA and the TCRdb protein of a much larger clone differ at residue 5, probably owing to a read error; the protein shown here is translated from the DNA. This chain links TRDV2 with TRDJ1, with 10 bases matching TRDD3. The CDR3 loop spans 15 amino acids. Germline-derived CDR1 and CDR2 are GEAIGNYY and EKD. V was pared by 2 bases and J by 4 bases, with 6 bases of the junction left unmatched. The CDR3 region has the DNA TGTGCCTGTGACATTCTGGGGGATAGGGGCGATAAACTCATCTTT. Protein product: CACDILGDRGDKLIF.

A remark on this clone: TCRdb's entry gives the protein of a much larger clone, which mismatches this DNA's translation at residue 3, likely from a read error; the protein reported here is translated from the DNA. V gene TRDV2 combines with J gene TRDJ1; TRDD3 matches at 8 bases. The CDR3 is 19 amino acids. Germline CDR1 reads GEAIGNYY; CDR2 reads EKD. The CDR3 reads CARDTILGAPGRDTDKLIF. DNA of the CDR3: TGTGCCCGTGACACGATACTGGGGGCCCCCGGCCGGGACACCGATAAACTCATCTTT.

This clone is large in the sample. Other DNA sequences in this sample translate to the same CDR3. The J gene is TRDJ1, the V gene TRDV2; D is perhaps TRDD3 (6 bases). Trimming left V 3 bases short and J 0 bases short, with 10 bases between. Germline V gene lookup returns CDR1 GEAIGNYY and CDR2 EKD. This CDR3 contains 14 residues. CDR3: CACDPLGHTDKLIF. The CDR3 region has the DNA TGTGCCTGTGACCCTCTGGGGCACACCGATAAACTCATCTTT.

There are a few counts of this clone. The protein that TCRdb holds for this DNA derives from a much larger clone and differs from the translated DNA at residue 3, which likely indicates a read error; the protein shown here is translated from the DNA. The chain carries TRDV2 and TRDJ1; 9 nucleotides align to TRDD3. V lost 7 bases and J lost 0; bases outside the gene matches: 11. The CDR3 has 16 amino acids. Germline CDR1 reads GEAIGNYY; CDR2 reads EKD. The CDR3 loop reads CAWLPLGEANTDKLIF. CDR3 in DNA: TGTGCCTGGTTACCACTGGGGGAAGCGAACACCGATAAACTCATCTTT.